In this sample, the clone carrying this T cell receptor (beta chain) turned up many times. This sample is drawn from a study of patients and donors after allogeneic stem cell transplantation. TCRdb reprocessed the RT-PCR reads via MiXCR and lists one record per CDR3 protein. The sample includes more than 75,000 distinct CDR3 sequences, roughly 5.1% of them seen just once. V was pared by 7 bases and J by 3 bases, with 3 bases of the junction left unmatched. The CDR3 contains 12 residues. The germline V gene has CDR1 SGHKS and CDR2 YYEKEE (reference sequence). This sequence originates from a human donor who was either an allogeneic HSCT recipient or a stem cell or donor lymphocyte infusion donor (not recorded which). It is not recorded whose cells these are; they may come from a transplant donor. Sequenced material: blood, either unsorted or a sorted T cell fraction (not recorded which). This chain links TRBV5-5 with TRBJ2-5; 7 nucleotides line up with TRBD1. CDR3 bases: TGTGCCAGCGGGACAGCCAAAGAGACCCAGTACTTC. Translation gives CASGTAKETQYF.